Listed here is a single T cell receptor beta chain. Its antigen remains unidentified. Compared with germline, one end of the junction differs, possibly owing to a read error. A 5'RACE reaction primed in the constant segment made cDNA libraries of TCR alpha and TCR beta, and these carried sample barcodes and UMIs. TCRdb processed the 5' RACE reads anew with MiXCR; each CDR3 protein has one entry. The table includes 250,000 to 350,000 distinct CDR3 sequences, around 15% detected once. This CDR3 region has 14 residues. Germline CDR1 is MNHEY and CDR2 is SMNVEV (reference sequence). The data belong to a study of T-cell memory formation after mild COVID-19. Overall study: For the most part, TCR clusters were specific to one donor. General study findings and limits: Largely, contracting CD4+ clones fell within CM and EM, and contracting CD8+ clones within EMRA. Second-wave clones that peaked on day 37 lacked confirmed SARS-CoV-2 specificity.

V and J are TRBV27 and TRBJ2-7, with D possibly matching TRBD1 (6 bases). The specimen sequenced was PBMCs or a T cell subset sorted from them (not recorded which). This receptor was taken from a man younger than 35 who had mild COVID-19 (a few samples of this study predate the infection). Cell type and time point are not known. CDR3 nucleotides: TGTGACAGCAGCCTGGGGGCCCAGGTGGGCGAGCAGTACTTC. Amino acids: CDSSLGAQVGEQYF.